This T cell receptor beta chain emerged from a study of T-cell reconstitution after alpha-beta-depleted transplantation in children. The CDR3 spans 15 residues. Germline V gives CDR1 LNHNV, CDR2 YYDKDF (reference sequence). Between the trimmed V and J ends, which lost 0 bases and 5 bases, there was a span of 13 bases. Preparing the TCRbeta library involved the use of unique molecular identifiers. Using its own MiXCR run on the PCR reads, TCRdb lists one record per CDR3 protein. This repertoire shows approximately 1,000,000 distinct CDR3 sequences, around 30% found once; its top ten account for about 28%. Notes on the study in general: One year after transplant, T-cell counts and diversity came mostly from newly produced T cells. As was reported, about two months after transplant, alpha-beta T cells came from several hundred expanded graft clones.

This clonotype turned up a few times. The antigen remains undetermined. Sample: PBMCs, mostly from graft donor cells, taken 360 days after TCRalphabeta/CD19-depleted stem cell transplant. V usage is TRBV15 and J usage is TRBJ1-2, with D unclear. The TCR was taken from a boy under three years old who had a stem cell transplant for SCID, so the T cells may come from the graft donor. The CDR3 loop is CATSRDLGYAYGYTF. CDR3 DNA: TGTGCCACCAGCAGAGATCTTGGTTATGCGTATGGCTACACCTTC.